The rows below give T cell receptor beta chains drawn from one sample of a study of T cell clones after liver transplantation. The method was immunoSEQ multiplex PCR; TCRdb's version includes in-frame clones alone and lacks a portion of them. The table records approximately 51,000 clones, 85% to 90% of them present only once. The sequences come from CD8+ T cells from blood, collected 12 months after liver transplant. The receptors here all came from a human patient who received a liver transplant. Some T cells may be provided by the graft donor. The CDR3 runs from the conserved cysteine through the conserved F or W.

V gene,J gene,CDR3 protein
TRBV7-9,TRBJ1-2,CASSSPGEANYGYTF
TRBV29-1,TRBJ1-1,CSVPRQGPLNTEAFF
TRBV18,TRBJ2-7,CASSTTSGSFPYEQYF
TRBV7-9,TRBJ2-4,CASSNSLTKNIQYF
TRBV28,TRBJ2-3,CASRVAGEGIDTQYF
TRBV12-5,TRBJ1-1,CASAWEGSTEAFF
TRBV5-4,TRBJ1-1,CASSLNTEAFF
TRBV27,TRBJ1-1,CASSIIGQGVTEAFF
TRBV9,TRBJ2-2,CASSVELAATGELFF
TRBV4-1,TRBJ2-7,CASSQEVGQNYEQYF
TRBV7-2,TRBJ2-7,CASSLAWREGLYEQYF
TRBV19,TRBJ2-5,CASSSGDSHPTQETQYF
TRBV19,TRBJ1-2,CASSPGTNYGYTF
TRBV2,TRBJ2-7,CASSEAGRGPETSGSYEQYF
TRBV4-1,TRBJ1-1,CASSQDPNTEAFF
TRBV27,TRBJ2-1,CASSFPGLAGSNEQFF
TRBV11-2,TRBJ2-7,CASRLSGYGFDYEQYF
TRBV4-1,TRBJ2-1,CASSQGPVTSVLYNEQFF
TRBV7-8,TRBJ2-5,CASSVYSGRAGETQYF
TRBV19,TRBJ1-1,CASSQGVNTEAFF
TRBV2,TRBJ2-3,CASSPLHLAGDGHEYTQYF
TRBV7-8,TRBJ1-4,CASSLERPDEKLFF
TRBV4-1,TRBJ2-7,CASREGLAGNYEQYF
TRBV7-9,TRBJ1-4,CASNAPVGANEKLFF
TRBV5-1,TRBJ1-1,CASSLGGGTEAFF
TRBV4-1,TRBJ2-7,CASSQQTSGRNEQYF
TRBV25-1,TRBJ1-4,CASSNPRGRGDEKLFF
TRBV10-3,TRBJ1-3,CAISPPGPASGNTIYF
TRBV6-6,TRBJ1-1,CASSYPARAEAFF
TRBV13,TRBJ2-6,CASSLWTGGNSGANVLTF
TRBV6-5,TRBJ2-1,CASSYRETYNEQFF
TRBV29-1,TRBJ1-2,CSVGGTGHNYGYTF
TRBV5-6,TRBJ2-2,CASSAETGVDGELFF
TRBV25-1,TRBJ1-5,CASSESGPAQHF
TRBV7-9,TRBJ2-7,CASSLFEGAYEQYF
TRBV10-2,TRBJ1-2,CASSDWTGEGYGYTF
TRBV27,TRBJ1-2,CASSLANFYGYTF
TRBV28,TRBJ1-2,CASYGPRAESNYGYTF
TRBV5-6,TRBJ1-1,CASSLSMNTEAFF
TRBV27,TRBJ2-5,CASSLVGGQETQYF
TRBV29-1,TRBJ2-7,CSVETGHLYEQYF
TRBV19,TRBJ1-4,CASRDRMEKLFF
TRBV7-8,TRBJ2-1,CASRDRDFTYNEQFF
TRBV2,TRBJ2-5,CATPPGTQYF
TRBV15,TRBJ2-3,CATSRSGETDTQYF